One sample yielded the 8 T cell receptor beta chains listed below, sequenced in a study of control samples from healthy donors and cancer patients. The protocol was immunoSEQ multiplex PCR, while the TCRdb copy is restricted to in-frame clones and leaves out a portion. The sample consists of 150,000 to 200,000 clones, roughly 88% of them appearing once. Sequences were obtained from blood. Every receptor here comes from a man aged 18-30 years in good health.

This clone was observed a single time. V is TRBV5-5 and J is TRBJ2-3; D is possibly TRBD1 or TRBD2 (5 bases each). With 6 bases removed from V and 6 bases from J, the gap between germline ends came to 14 bases. The germline gives CDR1 SGHKS, CDR2 YYEKEE (reference sequence). This CDR3 is 13 amino acids long. CDR3 DNA: TGTGCCAGCAAATCAGGGACGGGGGATACGCAGTATTTT. Its translation: CASKSGTGDTQYF.

This clone was seen more than once but under ten times. This rearrangement joins TRBV27 to TRBJ1-1; a possible D gene is TRBD1 (6 bases). The CDR3 has 15 amino acids. V lost 7 bases to trimming and J lost 0 bases, with 15 bases between them. Germline CDR1 MNHEY, CDR2 SMNVEV (reference sequence). Here the CDR3 DNA reads TGTGCCAGCAACTCTTTAGGGGGGCTGAACACTGAAGCTTTCTTT. It yields the protein CASNSLGGLNTEAFF.

The chain employs TRBV30 and TRBJ1-1; D is possibly TRBD1 (5 bases). The germline CDR1 and CDR2 sequences are GTSNPN and SVGIG (reference sequence). The CDR3 totals 15 residues. Trimming took 2 bases from V and 4 from J, leaving 17 bases between them. CDR3 bases: TGTGCCTGGAGTAACTGGGACCCCCGGAGCACTGAAGCTTTCTTT. Translation gives CAWSNWDPRSTEAFF.

This chain connects TRBV9 to TRBJ2-1, with TRBD2 matching 8 bases. The CDR3 length is 16 residues. Trimming took 0 bases from V and 5 from J; bases not matched to a gene: 7. CDR1 is SGDLS, CDR2 YYNGEE, per germline. The CDR3 loop reads CASSVAPGGVNNEQFF. The CDR3 nucleotides read TGTGCCAGCAGCGTAGCCCCGGGGGGGGTAAACAATGAGCAGTTCTTC.

The V and J genes are TRBV3-1 (or the pseudogene TRBV3-2) and TRBJ2-7, with no clear D. CDR1 is LGHDT, CDR2 YNNKEL, per germline (reference sequence). Deletions cut 0 bases from V and 7 bases from J, with 16 bases between. This CDR3 spans 15 amino acids. The CDR3 loop reads CASSQEAQPMLEQYF. The CDR3 coding sequence is TGTGCCAGCAGCCAAGAGGCACAGCCTATGTTAGAGCAGTACTTC.

This chain's CDR3 is CASSPVPGEQETQYF. The CDR3 coding sequence is TGTGCCAGCAGCCCCGTCCCAGGAGAGCAAGAGACCCAGTACTTC. V and J are TRBV7-3 and TRBJ2-5; no reliable D call. The CDR3 covers 15 residues. Looked up from germline, CDR1 is SGHTA and CDR2 is FQGTGA. Trimming pared 5 bases from V and 2 bases from J, leaving 15 bases between.

In regard to this clone: Other DNA variants within this sample encode the same CDR3. The CDR3 DNA follows: TGTGCCAGCAGTTTAAGAGGATACGGCTACACCTTC. It encodes CASSLRGYGYTF. The J gene is TRBJ1-2, the V gene TRBV28; D is unclear. The CDR3 covers 12 residues. Trimming stripped 2 bases from V and 8 bases from J, with 9 bases between. The germline V gene has CDR1 MDHEN and CDR2 SYDVKM.

This clone was observed a single time. CDR3 sequence: CASSYSGSPNSPLHF. In DNA, the CDR3 is TGTGCCAGCAGTTACTCAGGGAGTCCTAATTCACCCCTCCACTTT. This chain joins TRBV6-5 and TRBJ1-6; D call uncertain. The length of the CDR3 is 15 residues. V lost 0 bases and J lost 6, with 9 bases in between. Germline-derived CDR1 and CDR2 are MNHEY and SVGAGI.